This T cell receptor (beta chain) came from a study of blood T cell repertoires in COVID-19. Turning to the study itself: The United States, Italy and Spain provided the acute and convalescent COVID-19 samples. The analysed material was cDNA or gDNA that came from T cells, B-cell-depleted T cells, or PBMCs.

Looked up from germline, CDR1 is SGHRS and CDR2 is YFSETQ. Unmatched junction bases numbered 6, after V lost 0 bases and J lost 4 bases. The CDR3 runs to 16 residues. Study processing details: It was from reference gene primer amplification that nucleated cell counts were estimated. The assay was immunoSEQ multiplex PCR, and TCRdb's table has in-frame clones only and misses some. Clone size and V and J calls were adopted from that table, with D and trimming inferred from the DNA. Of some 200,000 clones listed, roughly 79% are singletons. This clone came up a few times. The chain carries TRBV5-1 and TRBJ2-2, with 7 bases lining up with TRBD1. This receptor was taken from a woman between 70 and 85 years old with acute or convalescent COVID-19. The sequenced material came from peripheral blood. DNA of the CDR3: TGCGCCAGCAGCTTGGGGACAGGAATTGCCACCGGGGAGCTGTTTTTT. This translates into CASSLGTGIATGELFF.